Following are 14 T cell receptor beta chains from one sample sequenced in a study of shared clonotypes between healthy human individuals. Naive CD8 cells lacked CD45RO and underwent positive selection for CCR7, leaving out terminally differentiated effector memory CD45RA+ cells. The protocol was immunoSEQ multiplex PCR, while the TCRdb copy is restricted to in-frame clones and leaves out a portion. The data contain approximately 740,000 clones, 80% to 95% of them seen just once; the ten biggest clones take up approximately 25%. Sample: naive CD8+ T cells sorted from blood. All receptors derive from a man aged 25-45 years in good health.

This clone was observed a single time. This chain links TRBV10-1 with TRBJ2-7, with a tentative D call TRBD1 (5 bases). Trimming shortened V by 4 bases and J by 0 bases, and 13 bases separated the two germline ends. The CDR3 sequence is 15 residues long. Germline-derived CDR1 and CDR2 are WNHNN and SYGVQD (reference sequence). CDR3 nucleotides: TGCGCCAGCAGTGTTGGTAGGGGTGGCTCCTACGAGCAGTACTTC. Encoded protein: CASSVGRGGSYEQYF.

This chain joins TRBV29-1 and TRBJ2-3; 12 bases align to TRBD2. V lost 3 bases, J lost 4 bases, and 8 bases stayed unmatched. Germline loops: CDR1 SQVTM, CDR2 ANQGSEA. The CDR3 loop spans 16 amino acids. CDR3 DNA: TGCAGCGTTGAGTTAGGACTAGCGGGAATACCAGATACGCAGTATTTT. It encodes CSVELGLAGIPDTQYF.

The chain links TRBV15 to TRBJ1-1; 11 bases match TRBD1. After removal of 6 bases from V and 0 bases from J, the junction contained 6 bases not matched to a gene. The CDR3 length is 16 residues. The germline V gene has CDR1 LNHNV and CDR2 YYDKDF (reference sequence). CDR3 DNA: TGTGCCACCAGTCAGGACAGGGGGCTTATGAACACTGAAGCTTTCTTT. Its protein is CATSQDRGLMNTEAFF.

This chain joins TRBV7-9 and TRBJ2-1; TRBD1 aligns across 10 bases. This CDR3 contains 15 residues. Germline CDR1 is SEHNR and CDR2 is FQNEAQ (reference sequence). J lost 8 bases, V lost 6 bases, and 10 bases had no gene match. As DNA, the CDR3 is TGTGCCAGCAGGGGGCCGGGACAGGGGTGGGATGAGCAGTTCTTC. Amino acids: CASRGPGQGWDEQFF.

About this clone: This sample includes further DNA sequences coding for the same CDR3. V usage is TRBV15 and J usage is TRBJ1-5; D is unresolved. Germline V CDR1 and CDR2: LNHNV, YYDKDF (reference sequence). The length of the CDR3 is 15 residues. The V gene lost 0 bases and the J gene lost 2 bases, with 8 bases spanning the gap. The CDR3 DNA follows: TGTGCCACCAGCAGAGATCTTGGGCGCAATCAGCCCCAGCATTTT. It codes for CATSRDLGRNQPQHF.

J is TRBJ2-2 and V is TRBV27; 9 bases are a match to TRBD1. Germline trimming cut 5 bases from V and 3 bases from J; bases unmatched to any gene: 19. Looked up from germline, CDR1 is MNHEY and CDR2 is SMNVEV (reference sequence). The CDR3 has 20 amino acids. The CDR3, as DNA: TGTGCCAGCAGTCTACTCGAGTGGGACGTAGGGACAGGGTACACCGGGGAGCTGTTTTTT. Protein product: CASSLLEWDVGTGYTGELFF.

The chain is built from TRBV15 and TRBJ1-4; D is undetermined. Deletions cut 1 base from V and 2 bases from J, with 8 bases between. This CDR3 is 15 amino acids long. CDR1 is LNHNV, CDR2 YYDKDF, per germline (reference sequence). The chain's CDR3 is CATSRGPGTNEKLFF. Written as DNA, the CDR3 is TGTGCCACCAGCAGAGGACCCGGGACTAATGAAAAACTGTTTTTT.

The chain couples TRBV15 to TRBJ2-2; 8 bases align to TRBD2. The CDR3 has 18 amino acids. The germline V gene encodes CDR1 LNHNV and CDR2 YYDKDF (reference sequence). Trimming at V came to 0 bases and at J to 7 bases, leaving 13 bases not matched to a gene. CDR3 DNA sequence: TGTGCCACCAGCAGAGATATTGGGCGGGAGGAGAATGACGGGGAGCTGTTTTTT. Its translation is CATSRDIGREENDGELFF.

The V call is TRBV2, the J call TRBJ1-1; D is perhaps TRBD1 (6 bases). Trimming cost V 3 bases and J 1 base, with 15 bases left between them. Looked up from germline, CDR1 is SNHLY and CDR2 is FYNNEI. The CDR3 runs 16 residues. The CDR3 sequence is CASSDFGGGQNTEAFF. As DNA, the CDR3 is TGTGCCAGCAGTGATTTCGGTGGGGGACAGAACACTGAAGCTTTCTTT. The variable domain in full, with the rest retrieved from reference TRBV2 and TRBJ1-1, is EPEVTQTPSHQVTQMGQEVILRCVPISNHLYFYWYRQILGQKVEFLVSFYNNEISEKSEIFDDQFSVERPDGSNFTLKIRSTKLEDSAMYFCASSDFGGGQNTEAFFGQGTRLTVV.

The chain is built from TRBV19 and TRBJ1-1; TRBD1 is a possible D gene (6 bases). Germline assignment: CDR1 LNHDA and CDR2 SQIVND (reference sequence). The CDR3 is 14 residues long. V was pared by 8 bases and J by 1 base, with 14 bases between. CDR3 loop: CASSPGAGNTEAFF. CDR3 sequence (DNA): TGTGCCAGTTCTCCAGGGGCGGGGAACACTGAAGCTTTCTTT.

The rearrangement links TRBV5-4 to TRBJ2-7; D is undetermined. The V gene's germline CDR1 is SGHNT and CDR2 YYREEE (reference sequence). The V end lost 2 bases, the J end lost 6 bases, and 9 bases lay between the germline ends. The CDR3 spans 12 residues. In DNA form, the CDR3 reads TGTGCCAGCAGCTTCCACGACGGCGAGCAGTACTTC. This encodes CASSFHDGEQYF. The full variable domain, rest sourced from reference TRBV5-4 and TRBJ2-7, is ETGVTQSPTHLIKTRGQQVTLRCSSQSGHNTVSWYQQALGQGPQFIFQYYREEENGRGNFPPRFSGLQFPNYSSELNVNALELDDSALYLCASSFHDGEQYFGPGTRLTVT.

This clone was recorded only once. The chain couples TRBV4-1 to TRBJ1-5; 9 bases fit TRBD1. This CDR3 comprises 16 residues. Trimming cost V 6 bases and J 0 bases; bases outside gene matches: 6. The germline V gene encodes CDR1 MGHRA and CDR2 YSYEKL. The CDR3 spells CASRLGQGHSNQPQHF. Written as DNA, the CDR3 is TGCGCCAGCAGATTAGGACAGGGGCATAGCAATCAGCCCCAGCATTTT.

V gene TRBV7-2 combines with J gene TRBJ2-7; 9 bases match TRBD2. There are 13 residues in the CDR3. V gave up 11 bases and J gave up 2 bases; unmatched junction bases: 7. Germline-derived CDR1 and CDR2 are SGHTA and FQGNSA. Written as DNA, the CDR3 is TGTGCCTGCGGGACTAGCAGAGCCTACGAGCAGTACTTC. As protein: CACGTSRAYEQYF.

The chain has TRBV2 and TRBJ1-2; D is perhaps TRBD1 (5 bases). This CDR3 contains 15 residues. Trimming removed 0 bases at V and 8 bases at J, with 16 bases between. CDR1 SNHLY and CDR2 FYNNEI come from the germline V gene. CDR3 residues: CASSEALTGDLGYTF. The CDR3, as DNA: TGTGCCAGCAGTGAAGCGCTTACGGGGGATTTGGGCTACACCTTC.